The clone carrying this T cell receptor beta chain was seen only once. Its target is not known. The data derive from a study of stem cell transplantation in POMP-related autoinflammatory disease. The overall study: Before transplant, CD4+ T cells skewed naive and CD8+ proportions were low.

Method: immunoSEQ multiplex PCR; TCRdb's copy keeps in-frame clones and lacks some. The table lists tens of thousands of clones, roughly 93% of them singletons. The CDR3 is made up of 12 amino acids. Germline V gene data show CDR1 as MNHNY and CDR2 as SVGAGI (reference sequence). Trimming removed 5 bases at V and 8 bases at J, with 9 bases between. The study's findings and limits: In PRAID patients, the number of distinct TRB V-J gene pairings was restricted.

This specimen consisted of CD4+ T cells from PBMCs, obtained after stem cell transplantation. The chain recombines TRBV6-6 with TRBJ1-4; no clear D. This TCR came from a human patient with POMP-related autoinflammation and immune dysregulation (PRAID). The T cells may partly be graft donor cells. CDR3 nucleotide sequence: TGTGCCAGCAGTCACCCATTGGAAAAACTGTTTTTT. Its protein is CASSHPLEKLFF.